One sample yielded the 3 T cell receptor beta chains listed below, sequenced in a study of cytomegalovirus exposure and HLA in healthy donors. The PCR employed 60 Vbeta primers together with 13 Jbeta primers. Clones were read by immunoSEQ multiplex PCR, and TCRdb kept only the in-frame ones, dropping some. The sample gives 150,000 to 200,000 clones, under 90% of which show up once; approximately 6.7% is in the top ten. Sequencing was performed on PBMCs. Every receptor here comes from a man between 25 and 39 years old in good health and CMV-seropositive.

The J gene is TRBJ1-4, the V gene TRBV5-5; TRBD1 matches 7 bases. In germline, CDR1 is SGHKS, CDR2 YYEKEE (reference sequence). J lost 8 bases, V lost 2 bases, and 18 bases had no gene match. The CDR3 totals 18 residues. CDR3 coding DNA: TGTGCCAGCAGCTTTGCCCCACTAGGACAGGAAGGGGGAGAAAAACTGTTTTTT. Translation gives CASSFAPLGQEGGEKLFF.

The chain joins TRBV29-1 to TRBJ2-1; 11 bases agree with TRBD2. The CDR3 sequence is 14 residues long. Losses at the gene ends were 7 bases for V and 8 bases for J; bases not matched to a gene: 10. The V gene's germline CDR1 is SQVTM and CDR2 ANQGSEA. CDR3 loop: CSATLAGGSDEQFF. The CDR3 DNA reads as TGCAGCGCAACTCTAGCGGGAGGAAGCGATGAGCAGTTCTTC.

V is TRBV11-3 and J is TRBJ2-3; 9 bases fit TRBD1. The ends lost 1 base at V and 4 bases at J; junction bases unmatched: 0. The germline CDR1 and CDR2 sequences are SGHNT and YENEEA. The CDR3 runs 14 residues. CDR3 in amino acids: CASSLGQGADTQYF. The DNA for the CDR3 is TGTGCCAGCAGCTTAGGACAGGGGGCAGATACGCAGTATTTT. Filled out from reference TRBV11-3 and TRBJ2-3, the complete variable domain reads EAGVVQSPRYKIIEKKQPVAFWCNPISGHNTLYWYLQNLGQGPELLIRYENEEAVDDSQLPKDRFSAERLKGVDSTLKIQPAELGDSAVYLCASSLGQGADTQYFGPGTRLTVL.